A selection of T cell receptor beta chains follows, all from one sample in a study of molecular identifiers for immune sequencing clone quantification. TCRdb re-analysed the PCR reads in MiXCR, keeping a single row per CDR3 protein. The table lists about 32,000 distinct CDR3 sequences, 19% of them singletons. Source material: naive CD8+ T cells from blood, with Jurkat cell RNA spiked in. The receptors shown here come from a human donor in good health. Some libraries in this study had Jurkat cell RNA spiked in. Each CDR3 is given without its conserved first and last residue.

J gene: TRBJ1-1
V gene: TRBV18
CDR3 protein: ASSSGQGEAF

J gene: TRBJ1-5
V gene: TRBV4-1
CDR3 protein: ASSQKDTSNQPQH

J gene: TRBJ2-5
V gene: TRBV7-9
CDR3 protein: ASSLLAAWETQY

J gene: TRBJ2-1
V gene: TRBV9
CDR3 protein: ASSPRTGSSYNEQF

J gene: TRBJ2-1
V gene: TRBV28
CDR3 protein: ASSLRRLDEQF

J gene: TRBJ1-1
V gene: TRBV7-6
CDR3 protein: ASSPAGPNTEAF

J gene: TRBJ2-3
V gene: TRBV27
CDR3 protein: ASRAGVSLGDTQY

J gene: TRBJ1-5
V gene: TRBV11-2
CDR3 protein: ASSPGGVGNQPQH

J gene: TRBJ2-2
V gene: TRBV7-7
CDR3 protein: ASSSQGGPEPNTGELF

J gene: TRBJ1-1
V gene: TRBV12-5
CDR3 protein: ASGLSNTEAF

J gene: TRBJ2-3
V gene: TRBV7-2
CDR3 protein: ASSFTSGSTDTQY

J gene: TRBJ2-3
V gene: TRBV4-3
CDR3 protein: ASSLPGTPGGDTQY

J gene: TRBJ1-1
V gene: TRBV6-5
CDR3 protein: ASTSNGMNTEAF

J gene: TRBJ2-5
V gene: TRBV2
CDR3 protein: ASSEEPGYQETQY

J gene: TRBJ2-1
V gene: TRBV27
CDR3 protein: ASNPLLPSSYNEQF

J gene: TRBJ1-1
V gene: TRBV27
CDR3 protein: ASSLRRDTEAF

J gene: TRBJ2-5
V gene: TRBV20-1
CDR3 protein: SAQPTAGNPEETQY

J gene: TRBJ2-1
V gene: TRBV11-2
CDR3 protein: ASSLSPSRGHNEQF

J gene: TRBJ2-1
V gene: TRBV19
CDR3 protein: ASSIGGREQF

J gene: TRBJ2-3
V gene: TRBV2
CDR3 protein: ASSEYGTDTQY

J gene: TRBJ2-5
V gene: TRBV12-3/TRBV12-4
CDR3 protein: ASSRALGETQY

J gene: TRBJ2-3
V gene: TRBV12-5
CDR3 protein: ASGKGSSTDTQY

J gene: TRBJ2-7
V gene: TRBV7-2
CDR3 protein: ASSLAGTGGYEQY

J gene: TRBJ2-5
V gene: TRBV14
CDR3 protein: ASSQEGPQETQY

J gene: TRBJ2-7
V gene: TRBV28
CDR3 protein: ASGSGPGDFEQY

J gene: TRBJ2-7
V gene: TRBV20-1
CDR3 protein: SARGPGTGNSYEQY

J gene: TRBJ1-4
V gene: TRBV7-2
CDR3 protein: ASSGAETNEKLF

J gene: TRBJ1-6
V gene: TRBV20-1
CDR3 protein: SARVSGDYNSPLH

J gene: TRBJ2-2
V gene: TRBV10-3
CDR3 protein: AISESVPRGATGELF

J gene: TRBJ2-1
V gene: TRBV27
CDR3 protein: ASSPLGRVRGPDSSYNEQF

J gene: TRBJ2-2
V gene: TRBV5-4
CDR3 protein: ASRPGTGELF